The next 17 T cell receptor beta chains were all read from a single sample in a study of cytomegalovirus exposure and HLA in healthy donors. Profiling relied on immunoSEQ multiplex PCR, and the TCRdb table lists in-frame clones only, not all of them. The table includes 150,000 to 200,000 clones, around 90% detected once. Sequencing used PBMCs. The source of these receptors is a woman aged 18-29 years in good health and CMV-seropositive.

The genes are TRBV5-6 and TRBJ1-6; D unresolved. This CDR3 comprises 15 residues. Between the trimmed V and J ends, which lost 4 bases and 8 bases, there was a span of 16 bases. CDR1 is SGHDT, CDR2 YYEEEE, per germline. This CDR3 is CASSIRKTPHSPLHF. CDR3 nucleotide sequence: TGTGCCAGCAGCATACGGAAGACACCACATTCACCCCTCCACTTT.

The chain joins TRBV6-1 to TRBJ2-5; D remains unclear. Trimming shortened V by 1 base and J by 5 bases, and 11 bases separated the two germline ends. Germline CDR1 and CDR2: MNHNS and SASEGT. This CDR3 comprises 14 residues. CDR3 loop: CASSEEVIGETQYF. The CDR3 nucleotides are TGTGCCAGCAGTGAAGAGGTCATCGGGGAGACCCAGTACTTC.

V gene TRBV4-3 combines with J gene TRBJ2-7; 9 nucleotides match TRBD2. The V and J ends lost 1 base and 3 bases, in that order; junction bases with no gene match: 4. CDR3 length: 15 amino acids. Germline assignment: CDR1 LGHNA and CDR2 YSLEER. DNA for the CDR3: TGCGCCAGCAGCCAAGTGGCTAGCGGGAACTACGAGCAGTACTTC. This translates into CASSQVASGNYEQYF.

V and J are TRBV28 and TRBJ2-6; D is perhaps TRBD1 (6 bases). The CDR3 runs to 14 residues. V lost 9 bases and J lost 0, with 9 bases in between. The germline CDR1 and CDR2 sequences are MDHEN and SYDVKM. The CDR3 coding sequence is TGTGCCAGTCAGGGGTTCTCTGGGGCCAACGTCCTGACTTTC. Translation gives CASQGFSGANVLTF.

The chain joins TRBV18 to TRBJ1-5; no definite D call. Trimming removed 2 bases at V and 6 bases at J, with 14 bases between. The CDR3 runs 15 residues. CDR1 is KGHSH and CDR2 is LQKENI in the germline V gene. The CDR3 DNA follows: TGTGCCAGCTCACCATCCCGGCCGGCAGGTCAGCCCCAGCATTTT. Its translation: CASSPSRPAGQPQHF.

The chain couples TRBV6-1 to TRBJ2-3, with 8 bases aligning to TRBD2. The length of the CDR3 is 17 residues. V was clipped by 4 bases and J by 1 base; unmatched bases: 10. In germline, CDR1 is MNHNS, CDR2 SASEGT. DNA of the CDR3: TGTGCCAGCAGTGGGCTCCCAGCGGGAGCCGGCACAGATACGCAGTATTTT. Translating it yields CASSGLPAGAGTDTQYF.

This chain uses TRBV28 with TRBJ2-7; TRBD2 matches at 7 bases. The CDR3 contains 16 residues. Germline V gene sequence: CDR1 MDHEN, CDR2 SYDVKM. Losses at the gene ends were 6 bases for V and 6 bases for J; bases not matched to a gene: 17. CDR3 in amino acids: CASSQTGTTLLGEQYF. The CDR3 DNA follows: TGTGCCAGCAGCCAAACCGGGACTACCCTCCTGGGCGAGCAGTACTTC.

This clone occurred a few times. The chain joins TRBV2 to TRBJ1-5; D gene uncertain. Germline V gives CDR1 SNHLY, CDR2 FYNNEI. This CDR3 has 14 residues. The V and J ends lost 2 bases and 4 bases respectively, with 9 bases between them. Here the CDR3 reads CASSETFRNQPQHF. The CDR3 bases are TGTGCCAGCAGTGAAACTTTCCGAAATCAGCCCCAGCATTTT.

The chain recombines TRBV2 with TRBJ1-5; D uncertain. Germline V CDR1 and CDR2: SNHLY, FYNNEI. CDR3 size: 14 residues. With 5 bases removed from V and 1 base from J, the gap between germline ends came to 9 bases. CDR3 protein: CASSKDTSNQPQHF. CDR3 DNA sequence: TGTGCCAGCAGTAAAGACACCAGCAATCAGCCCCAGCATTTT.

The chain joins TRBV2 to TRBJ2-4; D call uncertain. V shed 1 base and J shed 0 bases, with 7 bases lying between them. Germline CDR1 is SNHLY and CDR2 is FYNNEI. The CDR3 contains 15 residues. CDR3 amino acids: CASSEEQLAKNIQYF. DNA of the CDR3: TGTGCCAGCAGTGAAGAACAGCTAGCCAAAAACATTCAGTACTTC.

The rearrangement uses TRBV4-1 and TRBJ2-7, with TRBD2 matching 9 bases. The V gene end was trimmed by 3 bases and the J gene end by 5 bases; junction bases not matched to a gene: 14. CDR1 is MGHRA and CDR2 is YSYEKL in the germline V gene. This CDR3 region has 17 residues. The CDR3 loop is CASSQLQGREGLDEQYF. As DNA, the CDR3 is TGCGCCAGCAGCCAGCTCCAGGGGCGGGAGGGCCTCGACGAGCAGTACTTC.

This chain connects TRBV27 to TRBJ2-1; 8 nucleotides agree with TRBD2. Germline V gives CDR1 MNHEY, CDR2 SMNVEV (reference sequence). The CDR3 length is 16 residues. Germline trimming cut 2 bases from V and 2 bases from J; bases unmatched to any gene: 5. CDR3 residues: CASSLGSGGPYNEQFF. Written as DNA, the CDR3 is TGTGCCAGCAGTTTAGGATCGGGAGGGCCCTACAATGAGCAGTTCTTC.

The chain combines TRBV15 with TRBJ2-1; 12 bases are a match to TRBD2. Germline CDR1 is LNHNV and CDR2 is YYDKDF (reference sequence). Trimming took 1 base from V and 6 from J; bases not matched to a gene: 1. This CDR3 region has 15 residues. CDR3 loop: CATSRASGRANEQFF. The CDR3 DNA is TGTGCCACCAGCAGAGCTAGCGGGAGGGCCAATGAGCAGTTCTTC.

CDR3 residues: CARGGLDRGSTDTQYF. The CDR3 region has the DNA TGTGCCAGGGGGGGCCTTGACAGGGGTAGCACAGATACGCAGTATTTT. This chain links TRBV6-4 with TRBJ2-3, with 8 bases matching TRBD1. Germline lookup yields CDR1 MRHNA and CDR2 SNTAGT. This CDR3 is 16 amino acids long. The J segment lost 0 bases and the V segment lost 9 bases, leaving 11 bases of the junction unmatched.

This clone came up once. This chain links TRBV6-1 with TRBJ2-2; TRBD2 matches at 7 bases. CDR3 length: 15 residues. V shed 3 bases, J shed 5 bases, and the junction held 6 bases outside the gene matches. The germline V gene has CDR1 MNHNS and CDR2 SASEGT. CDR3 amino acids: CASSEVGGGTGELFF. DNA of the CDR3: TGTGCCAGCAGTGAGGTTGGCGGGGGAACCGGGGAGCTGTTTTTT.

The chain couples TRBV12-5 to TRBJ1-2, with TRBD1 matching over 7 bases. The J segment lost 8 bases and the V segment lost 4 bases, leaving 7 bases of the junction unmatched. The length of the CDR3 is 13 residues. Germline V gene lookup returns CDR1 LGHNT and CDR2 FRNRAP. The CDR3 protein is CASGSDRTFGYTF. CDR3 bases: TGTGCTAGTGGTTCGGACAGGACTTTCGGCTACACCTTC.

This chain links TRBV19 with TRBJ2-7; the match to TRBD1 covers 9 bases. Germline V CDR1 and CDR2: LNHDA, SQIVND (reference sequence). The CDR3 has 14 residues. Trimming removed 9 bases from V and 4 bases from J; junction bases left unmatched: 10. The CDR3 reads CASSRGQGLYEQYF. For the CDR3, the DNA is TGTGCCAGCAGTCGGGGACAGGGTTTATACGAGCAGTACTTC.